This T cell receptor (beta chain) comes out of a study of T cell clones after liver transplantation. The CDR3 totals 15 residues. Looked up from germline, CDR1 is MNHEY and CDR2 is SVGAGI. The ends lost 6 bases at V and 0 bases at J; junction bases unmatched: 5. The table came from immunoSEQ multiplex PCR; TCRdb's copy has only in-frame clones and leaves some out. The profile shows about 25,000 clones, around three quarters of them singletons. This TCR was recovered from a human donor who received a liver transplant. The chain couples TRBV6-5 to TRBJ2-3; 8 positions match TRBD1. The source material was CD4+ T cells from blood, sampled before liver transplant. The CDR3 coding sequence is TGTGCCAGCAGATCCGACAGGGGTAGCACAGATACGCAGTATTTT. Its translation is CASRSDRGSTDTQYF.